This T cell receptor (beta chain) appears in the sequencing data of a study of blood T cell repertoires in COVID-19. As for the study in general: Material from acute and convalescent COVID-19 was sourced from the United States, Italy and Spain. PBMCs, B-cell-depleted T cells, or T cells provided the cDNA or gDNA that made up the material.

The CDR3 contains 15 residues. Germline loops: CDR1 MNHEY, CDR2 SVGAGI. V was pared by 6 bases and J by 0 bases, with 3 bases of the junction left unmatched. Original processing notes: By means of reference gene primer amplification, nucleated cell counts were estimated. Only in-frame clones appear in the TCRdb table, and some are missing; sequencing was by immunoSEQ multiplex PCR. D and trimming were read from the DNA, whereas the V and J calls and clone size are those reported in that table. The data show 250,000 or so clones, 85% to 90% seen once. Sample: peripheral blood. The rearrangement uses TRBV6-5 and TRBJ1-4; 8 nucleotides align to TRBD1. The TCR originated in a man between 60 and 75 years old with acute or convalescent COVID-19. CDR3 sequence: CASRTTGATNEKLFF. CDR3 DNA: TGTGCCAGCAGAACGACAGGGGCAACTAATGAAAAACTGTTTTTT.